What follows are 15 T cell receptor beta chains derived from one specimen sequenced in a study of T cell repertoires in cytomegalovirus infection (dated by TCRdb to the late 2010s). Their cognate antigens are unknown. Sequencing was carried out with an Illumina HiSeq 1500. TCRdb trimmed the raw reads at Q25, called clones with MiXCR and kept productive beta chains. Every entry covers one CDR3 protein and lists the most common genes and DNA from its rows. The sample records tens of thousands of distinct CDR3 sequences, about 30% of which are singletons. In total, the top ten clones hold roughly 70% of the sample. What was sequenced was PBMCs, sequenced either directly or after in vitro stimulation (not recorded which). All receptors come from a human donor in good health (CMV status not recorded). Some clones in this sample may be carry-over from other donors' samples.

This clonotype appeared many times. The genes are TRBV5-1 and TRBJ2-7, with 8 positions matching TRBD1. Trimming took 0 bases from V and 3 from J; bases not matched to a gene: 2. Germline values: CDR1 SGHRS, CDR2 YFSETQ. The CDR3 consists of 14 residues. The CDR3 DNA sequence: TGCGCCAGCAGCTTGGGTACAGGGGGCTACGAGCAGTACTTC. This gives the protein CASSLGTGGYEQYF.

The V and J genes are TRBV12-3 or TRBV12-4 and TRBJ1-2; the D gene is possibly TRBD1 (5 bases). CDR3 length: 14 amino acids. Trimming took off 5 bases at V and 7 bases at J, with 17 bases between the two ends. The CDR3 coding sequence is TGTGCCAGCAGTCCGGGACTCCTTATTACTGGCTACACCTTC. This translates into CASSPGLLITGYTF.

V usage is TRBV7-9 and J usage is TRBJ2-7, with D possibly TRBD1 on 6 matching bases. CDR1 SEHNR and CDR2 FQNEAQ come from the germline V gene (reference sequence). The length of the CDR3 is 15 residues. V was trimmed by 4 bases and J by 2 bases, leaving 15 bases between them. In nucleotides, the CDR3 is TGTGCCAGCAGCTATTCAGGGGCTGGGGCCTACGAGCAGTACTTC. Translating it yields CASSYSGAGAYEQYF.

This clonotype has just a few counts. The chain has TRBV6-1 and TRBJ1-6, with D tentatively TRBD1 (5 bases). Germline V gene data show CDR1 as MNHNS and CDR2 as SASEGT. The length of the CDR3 is 17 residues. The V and J ends lost 5 bases and 0 bases respectively, with 14 bases between them. Here the CDR3 reads CASSPNEGSSYNSPLHF. The CDR3 DNA reads as TGTGCCAGCAGTCCGAATGAGGGGAGCTCCTATAATTCACCCCTCCACTTT.

This chain connects TRBV11-2 to TRBJ2-7; D gene uncertain. Per germline, CDR1 SGHAT and CDR2 FQNNGV. The V end was cut by 6 bases, the J end by 7 bases, with 13 bases between. This CDR3 spans 12 amino acids. The CDR3 region is CASSLFWGEQYF. In DNA, the CDR3 is TGTGCCAGCAGTTTGTTTTGGGGAGAGCAGTACTTC. Using reference TRBV11-2 and TRBJ2-7 for the parts outside the CDR3, the full variable domain is EAGVAQSPRYKIIEKRQSVAFWCNPISGHATLYWYQQILGQGPKLLIQFQNNGVVDDSQLPKDRFSAERLKGVDSTLKIQPAKLEDSAVYLCASSLFWGEQYFGPGTRLTVT.

CDR3 in amino acids: CASSHRDRGYEQYF. The CDR3 DNA is TGTGCCAGCAGCCACCGGGACAGGGGCTACGAGCAGTACTTC. V gene TRBV12-3 or TRBV12-4 combines with J gene TRBJ2-7, with 10 bases that match TRBD1. CDR3 size: 14 residues. The J segment lost 3 bases and the V segment lost 6 bases, leaving 5 bases of the junction unmatched.

Ten or more counts support this clonotype. The genes are TRBV7-8 and TRBJ1-1, with D tentatively TRBD1 (6 bases). Between the trimmed V and J ends, which lost 5 bases and 3 bases, there was a span of 10 bases. The CDR3 is 13 residues long. Germline-derived CDR1 and CDR2 are SGHVS and FQNEAQ. The CDR3 bases are TGTGCCAGCAGCAGAAGGGGGGACACTGAAGCTTTCTTT. Protein product: CASSRRGDTEAFF.

The CDR3, as DNA: TGTGCCTGGAGCGGGGGGAGGACTAGCGGGAGCCACAATGAGCAGTTCTTC. It encodes CAWSGGRTSGSHNEQFF. This chain uses TRBV30 with TRBJ2-1; 13 bases align to TRBD2. J gave up 5 bases and V 3 bases, and 10 bases lay outside the gene matches. CDR1 and CDR2 from the germline V gene are GTSNPN and SVGIG (reference sequence). The length of the CDR3 is 17 residues.

The chain joins TRBV27 to TRBJ2-2; TRBD2 might be the D (5 bases). Trimming cost V 5 bases and J 4 bases, with 11 bases left between them. The CDR3 sequence is 14 residues long. Per the germline V gene, CDR1 is MNHEY and CDR2 is SMNVEV (reference sequence). CDR3 in DNA: TGTGCCAGCAGTAGCGGCAGTGCCACCGGGGAGCTGTTTTTT. Protein sequence: CASSSGSATGELFF.

This clonotype was counted between two and nine times. A read error is likely, as this CDR3 ends without the conserved phenylalanine or tryptophan. The DNA is left out, because the CDR3 cannot be placed on it with certainty; the CDR3 is given as TCRdb lists it. The rearrangement links TRBV7-2 to TRBJ1-4; the tabulated D call, TRBD1, remains unverified against the DNA. With termini counted, the CDR3 has 15 amino acids. The germline CDR1 and CDR2 sequences are SGHTA and FQGNSA. CDR3 protein: CASSPPGSGSEKLVV.

This clonotype appeared a few times. The chain recombines TRBV6-2 or TRBV6-3 with TRBJ2-1; TRBD2 might be the D (6 bases). The length of the CDR3 is 16 residues. The germline gives CDR1 MNHEY, CDR2 SVGEGT. Trimming took off 0 bases at V and 5 bases at J, with 14 bases between the two ends. CDR3 DNA: TGTGCCAGCAGTTACTCGGAGGGAGTGGGGCACAATGAGCAGTTCTTC. Translated: CASSYSEGVGHNEQFF.

This clonotype was counted a few times. V and J are TRBV30 and TRBJ1-1; 7 bases map to TRBD1. Germline V gives CDR1 GTSNPN, CDR2 SVGIG (reference sequence). Germline trimming cut 2 bases from V and 5 bases from J; bases unmatched to any gene: 2. This CDR3 has 12 residues. The CDR3 is CAWSTGVTEAFF. The CDR3 nucleotides read TGTGCCTGGAGTACAGGGGTAACTGAAGCTTTCTTT.

The chain couples TRBV29-1 to TRBJ1-1, with TRBD1 matching 8 bases. Trimming cost V 6 bases and J 7 bases; bases outside gene matches: 4. The CDR3 extends over 11 amino acids. The germline V gene encodes CDR1 SQVTM and CDR2 ANQGSEA. In nucleotides, the CDR3 is TGCAGCGTGGGACAGGAGTATGAAGCTTTCTTT. Encoded protein: CSVGQEYEAFF.

V and J are TRBV6-5 and TRBJ2-7; D call uncertain. The CDR3 sequence is 12 residues long. V was pared by 1 base and J by 5 bases, with 6 bases between. Germline CDR1 is MNHEY and CDR2 is SVGAGI. DNA of the CDR3: TGTGCCAGCAGTTACTGGGGTCACGAGCAGTACTTC. Residues: CASSYWGHEQYF.

This clonotype was counted between two and nine times. The chain uses TRBV7-9 and TRBJ2-7, with 8 bases aligning to TRBD1. Trimming at V came to 4 bases and at J to 7 bases, leaving 3 bases not matched to a gene. Germline lookup yields CDR1 SEHNR and CDR2 FQNEAQ (reference sequence). This CDR3 is 12 amino acids long. The CDR3 DNA sequence: TGTGCCAGCAGCTACAGGGGGGATGAGCAGTACTTC. As protein: CASSYRGDEQYF.